This T cell receptor (beta chain) derives from a study of cytotoxic CD8 clonotypes in ibrutinib-treated CLL. Study in general: Response was recorded as partial in around 25 patients and complete in 2; at median roughly 73 months, approximately 14 remained remitted and approximately 12 had progressed. Study findings and constraints: Before falling back toward baseline at progression, clonality had risen at the time of ibrutinib response.

Some clones are missing from TCRdb's copy, which holds only in-frame ones; the method was immunoSEQ multiplex PCR. The data contain hundreds of thousands of clones, approximately 67% of them singletons. The CDR3 is made up of 14 amino acids. V lost 7 bases, J lost 5 bases, and 9 bases stayed unmatched. Germline V gene data show CDR1 as MNHNS and CDR2 as SASEGT. This clone was detected only once. Its antigen is unknown. Material: PBMCs, obtained after 36 months of ibrutinib treatment. This rearrangement joins TRBV6-1 to TRBJ1-2; 8 bases match TRBD1. The receptor was derived from a human donor with chronic lymphocytic leukemia. The DNA of the CDR3 is TGTGCCAGCACCGAACAGGACAGGGCTTATGGCTACACCTTC. It encodes CASTEQDRAYGYTF.